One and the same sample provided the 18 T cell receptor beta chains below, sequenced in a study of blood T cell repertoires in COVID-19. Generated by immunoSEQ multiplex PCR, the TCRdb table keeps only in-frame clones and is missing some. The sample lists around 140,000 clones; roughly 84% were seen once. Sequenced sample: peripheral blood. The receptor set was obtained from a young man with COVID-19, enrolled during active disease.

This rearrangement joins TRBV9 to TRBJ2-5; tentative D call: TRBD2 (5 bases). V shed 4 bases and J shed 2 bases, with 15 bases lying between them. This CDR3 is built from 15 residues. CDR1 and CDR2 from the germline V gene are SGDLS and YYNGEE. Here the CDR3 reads CASSILSGSQETQYF. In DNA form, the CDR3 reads TGTGCCAGCAGCATTCTATCGGGAAGTCAAGAGACCCAGTACTTC. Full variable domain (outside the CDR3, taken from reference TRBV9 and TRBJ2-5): DSGVTQTPKHLITATGQRVTLRCSPRSGDLSVYWYQQSLDQGLQFLIQYYNGEERAKGNILERFSAQQFPDLHSELNLSSLELGDSALYFCASSILSGSQETQYFGPGTRLLVL.

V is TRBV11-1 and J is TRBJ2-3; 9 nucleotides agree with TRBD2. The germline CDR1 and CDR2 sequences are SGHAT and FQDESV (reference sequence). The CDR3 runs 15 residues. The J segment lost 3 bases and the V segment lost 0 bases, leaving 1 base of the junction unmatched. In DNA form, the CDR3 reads TGTGCCAGCAGCTTAGCTACTAGCGGGACAGATACGCAGTATTTT. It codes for CASSLATSGTDTQYF.

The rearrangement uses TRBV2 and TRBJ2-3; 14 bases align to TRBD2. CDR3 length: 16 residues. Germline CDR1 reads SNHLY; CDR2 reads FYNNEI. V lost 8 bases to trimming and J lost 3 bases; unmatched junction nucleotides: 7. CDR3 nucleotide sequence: TGTGCCAGCCGCCGGGGACTAGCGGGAGCGACAGATACGCAGTATTTT. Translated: CASRRGLAGATDTQYF.

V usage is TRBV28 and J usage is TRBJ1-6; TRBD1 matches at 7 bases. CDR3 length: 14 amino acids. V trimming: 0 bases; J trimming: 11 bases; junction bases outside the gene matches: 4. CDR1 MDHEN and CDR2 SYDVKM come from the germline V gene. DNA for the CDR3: TGTGCCAGCAGTTTATGGACAGGGCTTCCACCCCTCCACTTT. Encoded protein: CASSLWTGLPPLHF.

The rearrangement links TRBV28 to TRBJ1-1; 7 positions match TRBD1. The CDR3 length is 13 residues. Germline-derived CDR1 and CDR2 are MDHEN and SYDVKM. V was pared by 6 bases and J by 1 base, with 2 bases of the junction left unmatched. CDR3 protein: CASRHRGNTEAFF. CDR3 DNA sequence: TGTGCCAGCAGACACAGGGGGAACACTGAAGCTTTCTTT.

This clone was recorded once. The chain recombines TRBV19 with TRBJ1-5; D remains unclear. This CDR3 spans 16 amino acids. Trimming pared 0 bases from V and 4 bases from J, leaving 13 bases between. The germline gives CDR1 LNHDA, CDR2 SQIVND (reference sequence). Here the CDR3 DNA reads TGTGCCAGTAGTATAGATCAGGCCTCCAGGAATCAGCCCCAGCATTTT. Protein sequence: CASSIDQASRNQPQHF.

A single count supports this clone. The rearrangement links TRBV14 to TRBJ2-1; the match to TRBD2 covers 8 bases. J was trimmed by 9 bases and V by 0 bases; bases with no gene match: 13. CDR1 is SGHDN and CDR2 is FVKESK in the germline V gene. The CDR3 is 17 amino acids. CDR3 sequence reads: CASSQDTPPRGGSEQFF. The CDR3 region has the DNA TGTGCCAGCAGCCAAGATACCCCCCCACGGGGGGGAAGTGAGCAGTTCTTC.

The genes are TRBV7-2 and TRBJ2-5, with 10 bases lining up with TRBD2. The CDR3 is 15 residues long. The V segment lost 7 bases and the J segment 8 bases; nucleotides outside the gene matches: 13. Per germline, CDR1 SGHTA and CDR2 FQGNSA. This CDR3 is CASKWTSGGPETQYF. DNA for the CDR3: TGTGCCAGCAAATGGACTAGCGGTGGTCCTGAAACCCAGTACTTC.

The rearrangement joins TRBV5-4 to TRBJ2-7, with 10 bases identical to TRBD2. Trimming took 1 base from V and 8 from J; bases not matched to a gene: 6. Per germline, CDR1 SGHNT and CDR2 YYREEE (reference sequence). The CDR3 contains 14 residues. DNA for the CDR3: TGTGCCAGCAGCTTGCTAGCGGGAGCAAGGCAGCAGTACTTC. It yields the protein CASSLLAGARQQYF.

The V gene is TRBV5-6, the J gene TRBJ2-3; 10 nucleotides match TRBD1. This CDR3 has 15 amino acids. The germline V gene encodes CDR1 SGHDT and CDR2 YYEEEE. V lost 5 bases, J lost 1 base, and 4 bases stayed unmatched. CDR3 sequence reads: CASSWDRGGTDTQYF. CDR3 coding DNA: TGTGCCAGCAGTTGGGACAGGGGAGGCACAGATACGCAGTATTTT.

CDR3 in DNA: TGCAGTGCTAACGCTCGGGAGACCCAGTACTTC. Its protein product is CSANARETQYF. This chain joins TRBV20-1 and TRBJ2-5; D call uncertain. There are 11 residues in the CDR3. With 4 bases removed from V and 5 bases from J, the gap between germline ends came to 8 bases. CDR1 and CDR2 from the germline V gene are DFQATT and SNEGSKA (reference sequence).

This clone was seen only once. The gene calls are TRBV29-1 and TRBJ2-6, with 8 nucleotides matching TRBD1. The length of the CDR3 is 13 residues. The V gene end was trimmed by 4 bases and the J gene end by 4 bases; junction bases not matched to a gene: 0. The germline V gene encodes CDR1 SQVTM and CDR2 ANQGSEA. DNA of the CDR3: TGCAGCGTTGGGACAGGGGGGGCCAACGTCCTGACTTTC. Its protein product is CSVGTGGANVLTF. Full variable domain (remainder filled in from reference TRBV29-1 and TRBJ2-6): SAVISQKPSRDICQRGTSLTIQCQVDSQVTMMFWYRQQPGQSLTLIATANQGSEATYESGFVIDKFPISRPNLTFSTLTVSNMSPEDSSIYLCSVGTGGANVLTFGAGSRLTVL.

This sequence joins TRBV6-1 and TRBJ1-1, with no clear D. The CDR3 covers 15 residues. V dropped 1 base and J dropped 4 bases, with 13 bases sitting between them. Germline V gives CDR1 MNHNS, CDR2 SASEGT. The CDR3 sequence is CASSEGRFGVTEAFF. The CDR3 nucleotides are TGTGCCAGCAGTGAAGGCAGGTTCGGGGTCACTGAAGCTTTCTTT.

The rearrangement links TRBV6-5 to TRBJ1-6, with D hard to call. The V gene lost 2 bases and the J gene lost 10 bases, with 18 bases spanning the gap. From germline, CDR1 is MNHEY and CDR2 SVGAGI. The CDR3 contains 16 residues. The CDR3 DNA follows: TGTGCCAGCAGTTACGGGTCCCCGGGAAAGACATCACCCCTCCACTTT. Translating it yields CASSYGSPGKTSPLHF.

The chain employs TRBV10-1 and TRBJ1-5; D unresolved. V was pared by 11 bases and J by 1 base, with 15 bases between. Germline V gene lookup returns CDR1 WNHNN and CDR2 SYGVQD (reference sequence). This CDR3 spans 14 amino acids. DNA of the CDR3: TGCGCCGTTCCTCGGGCGGGAAGCAATCAGCCCCAGCATTTT. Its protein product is CAVPRAGSNQPQHF.

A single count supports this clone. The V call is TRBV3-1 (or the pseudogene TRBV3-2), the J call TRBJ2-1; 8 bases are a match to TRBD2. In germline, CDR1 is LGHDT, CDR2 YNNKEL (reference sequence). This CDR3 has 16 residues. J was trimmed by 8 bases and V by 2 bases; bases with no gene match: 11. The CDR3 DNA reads TGTGCCAGCAGCCAATTAGCGGGAAGGGGTTTCCATGAGCAGTTCTTC. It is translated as CASSQLAGRGFHEQFF.

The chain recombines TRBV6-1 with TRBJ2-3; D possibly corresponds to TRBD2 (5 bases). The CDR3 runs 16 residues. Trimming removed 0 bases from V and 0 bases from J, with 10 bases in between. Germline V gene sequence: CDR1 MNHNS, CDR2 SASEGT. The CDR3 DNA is TGTGCCAGCAGTGAAGCGCGGGCAGATAGCACAGATACGCAGTATTTT. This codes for CASSEARADSTDTQYF.

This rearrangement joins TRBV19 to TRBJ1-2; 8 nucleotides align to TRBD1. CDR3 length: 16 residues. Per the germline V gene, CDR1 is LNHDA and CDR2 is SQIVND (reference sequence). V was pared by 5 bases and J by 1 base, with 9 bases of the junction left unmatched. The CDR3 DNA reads TGTGCCAGTAGTGCCGGACAGGGAAACCTTAACTATGGCTACACCTTC. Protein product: CASSAGQGNLNYGYTF.